Listed below are T cell receptor beta chains from one sample, sequenced in a study of blood T cell repertoires in COVID-19. Only in-frame clones appear in the TCRdb table, and some are missing; sequencing was by immunoSEQ multiplex PCR. This table has roughly 62,000 clones, around 81% appearing once. The sample consisted of peripheral blood. These receptors came from a man of 80 years or more with COVID-19, enrolled during active disease. Each CDR3 is given with its conserved first and last residue. Fields, in order: clone size, D gene, J gene, V gene, CDR3 protein, CDR3 DNA. D genes are given only for firm matches. Clone size is shown for a subset of rows, as once, few, many or a class of expanded clone.

>once|-|TRBJ1-1|TRBV13
CASRFGGGAFF
TGTGCCAGCAGATTTGGCGGAGGAGCTTTCTTT
>-|TRBD2|TRBJ2-5|TRBV19
CASGGLAGGSETQYF
TGTGCCAGTGGGGGACTAGCGGGAGGAAGTGAGACCCAGTACTTC
>-|-|TRBJ1-2|TRBV28
CASSLSRYGYTF
TGTGCCAGCAGTTTATCCAGATATGGCTACACCTTC
>-|TRBD1|TRBJ1-4|TRBV18
CASSPPGTGREKLFF
TGTGCCAGCTCACCGCCCGGGACAGGGCGGGAAAAACTGTTTTTT
>-|-|TRBJ2-1|TRBV30
CAWLAGLSYNEQFF
TGTGCCTGGCTTGCAGGCCTCTCCTACAATGAGCAGTTCTTC
>-|-|TRBJ1-1|TRBV5-1
CASSSTQKQYGTEAFF
TGCGCCAGCAGCAGCACGCAAAAACAGTATGGCACTGAAGCTTTCTTT
>-|-|TRBJ1-1|TRBV25-1
CASSHPGAEAFF
TGTGCCAGCAGTCATCCCGGGGCTGAAGCTTTCTTT
>-|TRBD1|TRBJ1-1|TRBV5-1
CASSLDTRGVTEAFF
TGCGCCAGCAGCTTGGATACCAGGGGGGTAACTGAAGCTTTCTTT
>few|-|TRBJ1-6|TRBV7-3
CASSLSRGSPLHF
TGTGCCAGCAGCTTAAGTCGGGGGTCACCCCTCCACTTT
>-|TRBD2|TRBJ2-3|TRBV29-1
CSGLAGGQTDTQYF
TGCAGCGGACTAGCGGGGGGGCAGACAGATACGCAGTATTTT
>-|TRBD1|TRBJ2-6|TRBV7-2
CASSPNGDRGVLTF
TGTGCCAGCAGCCCAAATGGGGACAGGGGGGTCCTGACTTTC
>once|-|TRBJ1-4|TRBV18
CASSPPAGWDEKLFF
TGTGCCAGCTCACCCCCGGCGGGATGGGATGAAAAACTGTTTTTT
>-|TRBD1|TRBJ1-1|TRBV10-2
CASSNLGTALEAFF
TGCGCCAGCAGTAACCTCGGGACAGCTCTCGAAGCTTTCTTT
>-|-|TRBJ1-1|TRBV19
CATWKGTEAFF
TGTGCCACCTGGAAGGGGACTGAAGCTTTCTTT
>-|-|TRBJ2-5|TRBV14
CASSQDSGRQETQYF
TGTGCCAGCAGCCAAGATAGCGGTAGACAAGAGACCCAGTACTTC
>-|TRBD1|TRBJ1-5|TRBV19
CASSRRGKTGDSNQPQHF
TGTGCCAGTAGTAGAAGGGGAAAGACAGGGGATAGCAATCAGCCCCAGCATTTT
>-|TRBD1|TRBJ1-2|TRBV19
CASSPPPRTGGDGYTF
TGTGCCAGTAGTCCTCCCCCTCGGACAGGGGGGGATGGCTACACCTTC
>-|TRBD1|TRBJ2-7|TRBV3-1/TRBV3-2
CASSHPTGVSLYEQYF
TGTGCCAGCAGCCATCCAACAGGGGTTTCTCTCTACGAGCAGTACTTC
>-|-|TRBJ1-2|TRBV5-1
CASSRLGGGYGYTF
TGCGCCAGCAGCCGCCTCGGCGGGGGGTATGGCTACACCTTC
>-|-|TRBJ1-2|TRBV5-1
CASSLEQADYGYTF
TGCGCCAGCAGCTTGGAACAGGCTGACTATGGCTACACCTTC
>-|-|TRBJ1-1|TRBV7-8
CASSLRGTMAGMNTEAFF
TGTGCCAGCAGCTTAAGGGGGACAATGGCAGGAATGAACACTGAAGCTTTCTTT
>once|-|TRBJ1-4|TRBV19
CASSIGRGEKLFF
TGTGCCAGTAGTATCGGCAGGGGTGAAAAACTGTTTTTT
>-|TRBD1|TRBJ1-3|TRBV7-2
CASSLAEQGGLFGNTIYF
TGTGCCAGCAGCTTAGCGGAACAGGGGGGTCTCTTTGGAAACACCATATATTTT
>-|TRBD1|TRBJ1-1|TRBV7-2
CASSLGGQGAQNTEAFF
TGTGCCAGCAGCTTAGGGGGACAGGGGGCGCAGAACACTGAAGCTTTCTTT
>-|-|TRBJ1-2|TRBV2
CASSEGRGYTF
TGTGCCAGCAGTGAAGGCAGGGGCTACACCTTC
>-|-|TRBJ1-1|TRBV5-1
CASSLEADTEAFF
TGCGCCAGCAGCTTGGAGGCGGACACTGAAGCTTTCTTT
>once|TRBD1|TRBJ2-5|TRBV7-3
CASSPVGTEETQYF
TGTGCCAGCAGTCCGGTCGGGACAGAAGAGACCCAGTACTTC
>-|TRBD1|TRBJ1-5|TRBV3-1/TRBV3-2
CASSPTGGSNQPQHF
TGTGCCAGCAGCCCCACAGGGGGGAGCAATCAGCCCCAGCATTTT
>-|TRBD1|TRBJ1-2|TRBV6-4
CASSERGGRGYGYTF
TGTGCCAGCAGTGAACGAGGGGGCAGGGGCTATGGCTACACCTTC
>-|TRBD2|TRBJ2-4|TRBV19
CASSIGTSGISKNIQYF
TGTGCCAGTAGTATAGGGACTAGCGGGATAAGCAAAAACATTCAGTACTTC
>-|TRBD1|TRBJ2-5|TRBV5-1
CASSMGQAEGTQYF
TGCGCCAGCAGCATGGGACAGGCCGAGGGGACCCAGTACTTC
>-|TRBD1|TRBJ2-7|TRBV6-4
CASSPDRTTYEQYF
TGTGCCAGCAGTCCGGACAGGACAACCTACGAGCAGTACTTC
>few|-|TRBJ1-2|TRBV14
CASSQGDTRSPLYGYTF
TGTGCCAGCAGCCAAGGGGACACCCGGTCACCACTATATGGCTACACCTTC
>-|TRBD1|TRBJ1-5|TRBV19
CASSIDGGQALTNQPQHF
TGTGCCAGTAGTATAGATGGAGGACAGGCCCTTACCAATCAGCCCCAGCATTTT
>-|TRBD2|TRBJ2-1|TRBV7-8
CASSLSPGTRHNEQFF
TGTGCCAGCAGCTTGTCCCCCGGGACTAGACACAATGAGCAGTTCTTC
>-|TRBD2|TRBJ2-3|TRBV24-1
CATSDHPGGTQYF
TGTGCCACCAGTGACCACCCGGGAGGGACGCAGTATTTT
>few|-|TRBJ2-2|TRBV21-1
CASSNRRRGTGELFF
TGTGCCAGCAGCAATCGACGCCGGGGGACCGGGGAGCTGTTTTTT
>-|-|TRBJ2-2|TRBV3-1/TRBV3-2
CASSLRQGLRDRGQGTGELFF
TGTGCCAGCAGCCTCAGACAGGGTTTGCGGGACCGGGGGCAGGGGACCGGGGAGCTGTTTTTT
>-|-|TRBJ1-1|TRBV3-1/TRBV3-2
CASSQPGVGDTEAFF
TGTGCCAGCAGCCAGCCAGGGGTTGGGGACACTGAAGCTTTCTTT
>-|-|TRBJ1-4|TRBV4-1
CASSQAGRGEKLFF
TGCGCCAGCAGCCAGGCGGGGCGGGGTGAAAAACTGTTTTTT
>-|-|TRBJ1-6|TRBV5-5
CASSLVLGQGHSPLHF
TGTGCCAGCAGCTTGGTGCTGGGGCAGGGGCATTCACCCCTCCACTTT